Following are 29 T cell receptor beta chains from one sample sequenced in a study of T cells after yellow fever vaccination. TCRdb re-called the 5' RACE reads through MiXCR, storing one row per CDR3 protein. The table shows about 74,000 distinct CDR3 sequences, with more than 5.5% occurring only once. The sequencing here drew on CD8+ T cells sorted from PBMCs, taken around 5 days after the first yellow fever vaccination. Every receptor here comes from a man aged 18-30 years who received the YFV17D yellow fever vaccine.

The chain couples TRBV7-9 to TRBJ2-1; the D call may be TRBD1 or TRBD2 (5 bases each). The CDR3 is 13 residues long. CDR1 is SEHNR, CDR2 FQNEAQ, per germline (reference sequence). V gave up 3 bases and J gave up 9 bases, with 12 bases separating them. The CDR3 here is CASSLGDPGEQFF. CDR3 DNA sequence: TGTGCCAGCAGCTTGGGGGACCCGGGTGAGCAGTTCTTC.

This clonotype was picked up many times. V and J are TRBV4-1 and TRBJ2-3; D is uncertain. From germline, CDR1 is MGHRA and CDR2 YSYEKL. V was pared by 0 bases and J by 6 bases, with 13 bases between. The CDR3 length is 15 residues. CDR3 residues: CASSQDSGAFDTQYF. DNA of the CDR3: TGCGCCAGCAGCCAAGATTCGGGTGCTTTCGATACGCAGTATTTT.

This clonotype has more than one count but fewer than ten. This chain uses TRBV6-5 with TRBJ1-5; D not resolved. Germline CDR1 is MNHEY and CDR2 is SVGAGI. The ends were cut back, 2 bases at V and 0 bases at J, with 8 bases in the middle. The CDR3 runs 15 residues. The CDR3 region has the DNA TGTGCCAGCAGTTACAGTCTGGATAGCAATCAGCCCCAGCATTTT. Its protein product is CASSYSLDSNQPQHF.

In its sample, this clonotype was seen many times. The chain employs TRBV5-1 and TRBJ1-4; D unresolved. The V and J ends lost 1 base and 5 bases respectively, with 9 bases between them. The CDR3 is 14 amino acids. Germline V lookup: CDR1 SGHRS, CDR2 YFSETQ. As DNA, the CDR3 is TGCGCCAGCAGCTTGACGGGGAGAAATGAAAAACTGTTTTTT. Its protein is CASSLTGRNEKLFF.

This clonotype was recorded a few times. This chain joins TRBV7-2 and TRBJ2-2, with D maybe TRBD2 (5 bases). The CDR3 length is 17 residues. The V gene lost 6 bases and the J gene lost 5 bases, with 22 bases spanning the gap. Per germline, CDR1 SGHTA and CDR2 FQGNSA. The CDR3 region has the DNA TGTGCCAGCAGATATCCGGAGGCAGGAATAGGAACCGGGGAGCTGTTTTTT. This sequence encodes CASRYPEAGIGTGELFF.

This clonotype was found many times. The chain uses TRBV7-9 and TRBJ2-1; the D gene could be TRBD1 or TRBD2 (5 bases each). V lost 0 bases, J lost 9 bases, and 6 bases lay in between. This CDR3 is built from 12 residues. Germline V lookup: CDR1 SEHNR, CDR2 FQNEAQ (reference sequence). The CDR3 loop reads CASSLAGTEQFF. DNA of the CDR3: TGTGCCAGCAGCTTAGCAGGGACTGAGCAGTTCTTC.

This clonotype was recorded at least ten times. The CDR3 DNA follows: TGTGCCAGCGGCGAGCGGGGCTCCTACAATGAGCAGTTCTTC. It is translated as CASGERGSYNEQFF. The chain is built from TRBV6-2 or TRBV6-3 and TRBJ2-1; 7 bases map to TRBD2. The CDR3 runs 14 residues. From germline, CDR1 is MNHEY and CDR2 SVGEGT. With V trimmed by 8 bases and J by 0 bases, 4 bases remained unmatched.

A word on this clonotype: A much bigger clone sits one base away, suggesting this may be a read error. The rearrangement links TRBV29-1 to TRBJ2-2; D is unclear. Trimming took 2 bases from V and 2 from J, leaving 12 bases between them. Germline V gene data show CDR1 as SQVTM and CDR2 as ANQGSEA. The CDR3 runs 15 residues. CDR3 loop: CSVEYADSNTGELFF. The CDR3 DNA follows: TGCAGCGTTGAATACGCAGACTCAAACACCGGGGAGCTGTTTTTT.

This clonotype was seen at least ten times. The chain employs TRBV4-3 and TRBJ2-7; D is uncertain. Germline V gene sequence: CDR1 LGHNA, CDR2 YSLEER. The CDR3 is made up of 15 amino acids. V gave up 3 bases and J gave up 3 bases, with 15 bases separating them. The CDR3 is CASSQVVGRFYEQYF. The CDR3, as DNA: TGCGCCAGCAGCCAGGTGGTGGGCAGGTTCTACGAGCAGTACTTC.

The V gene is TRBV27, the J gene TRBJ2-7; 7 bases agree with TRBD2. In germline, CDR1 is MNHEY, CDR2 SMNVEV (reference sequence). With 7 bases clipped from V and 4 bases from J, the junction kept 22 bases outside the gene matches. This CDR3 has 18 residues. The CDR3 coding sequence is TGTGCCAGCATTCCAATACATCCATCTAGCGGAAGGCCATACGAGCAGTACGTC. It yields the protein CASIPIHPSSGRPYEQYV.

CDR3 sequence (DNA): TGCGCCAGCAGCCAAGAGGGGGGGAACTATGGCTACACCTTC. Translating gives CASSQEGGNYGYTF. The chain employs TRBV4-1 and TRBJ1-2, with a tentative D call TRBD1 (5 bases). Trimming left V 0 bases short and J 2 bases short, with 7 bases between. Germline V gives CDR1 MGHRA, CDR2 YSYEKL. This CDR3 comprises 14 residues.

The chain is built from TRBV4-1 and TRBJ2-3; unclear D gene. The CDR3 is made up of 17 amino acids. V was clipped by 4 bases and J by 2 bases, with 19 bases between them. Germline CDR1 MGHRA, CDR2 YSYEKL. This CDR3 reads CASSPPPRSDLTDTQYF. The DNA for the CDR3 is TGCGCCAGCAGCCCACCCCCAAGATCCGATCTCACAGATACGCAGTATTTT.

The chain joins TRBV20-1 to TRBJ2-1; 8 nucleotides agree with TRBD2. Germline V gene lookup returns CDR1 DFQATT and CDR2 SNEGSKA (reference sequence). The J segment lost 2 bases and the V segment lost 0 bases, leaving 6 bases of the junction unmatched. The CDR3 has 16 residues. In nucleotides, the CDR3 is TGCAGTGCTAGAGATTTAGCGGGGATAACCTACAATGAGCAGTTCTTC. Translated, it gives CSARDLAGITYNEQFF.

This clonotype appeared many times. One end of the junction varies from germline; a read error may be responsible. The chain joins TRBV7-2 to TRBJ2-4; TRBD1 agrees at 7 bases. The CDR3 is 15 amino acids. Germline V lookup: CDR1 SGHTA, CDR2 FQGNSA. In DNA form, the CDR3 reads TGTGCCAGCAGTTTAGCACCGGGACAGAAAAACATTCAGTACTTC. Translation: CASSLAPGQKNIQYF.

This clonotype was seen only a few times. CDR3 sequence reads: CASREVDGSNQPQHF. CDR3 coding DNA: TGCGCCAGCCGGGAGGTAGATGGTAGCAATCAGCCCCAGCATTTT. The rearrangement joins TRBV4-1 to TRBJ1-5; D not resolved. The germline V gene has CDR1 MGHRA and CDR2 YSYEKL. V dropped 8 bases and J dropped 0 bases, with 14 bases sitting between them. The CDR3 runs to 15 residues.

The chain links TRBV19 to TRBJ2-7; either TRBD1 or TRBD2 may supply D (5 bases each). Per germline, CDR1 LNHDA and CDR2 SQIVND (reference sequence). Deletions cut 8 bases from V and 6 bases from J, with 11 bases between. The CDR3 covers 11 residues. For the CDR3, the DNA is TGTGCCAGTGGGACCCCCGGCGAGCAGTACTTC. It is translated as CASGTPGEQYF.

This clonotype was seen a handful of times. The chain joins TRBV20-1 to TRBJ2-7, with 7 positions matching TRBD1. This CDR3 has 15 amino acids. J gave up 0 bases and V 6 bases, and 11 bases lay outside the gene matches. Per germline, CDR1 DFQATT and CDR2 SNEGSKA (reference sequence). The CDR3 nucleotides read TGCAGTGCCACCATACAGGGGTCCAACTCCTACGAGCAGTACTTC. Translation gives CSATIQGSNSYEQYF.

This clonotype was counted ten times or more. This rearrangement joins TRBV30 to TRBJ1-1; D remains unclear. The CDR3 runs to 12 residues. The germline gives CDR1 GTSNPN, CDR2 SVGIG (reference sequence). V was shortened by 0 bases and J by 7 bases, with 9 bases between the two germline ends. CDR3 residues: CAWSVAFIEAFF. CDR3 nucleotides: TGTGCCTGGAGTGTGGCCTTTATTGAAGCTTTCTTT.

This sequence joins TRBV11-2 and TRBJ2-1; D ambiguous. The germline V gene has CDR1 SGHAT and CDR2 FQNNGV. The CDR3 extends over 13 amino acids. Trimming removed 0 bases at V and 8 bases at J, with 8 bases between. In DNA form, the CDR3 reads TGTGCCAGCAGCTTAGAAGCCCTCGATGAGCAGTTCTTC. It translates to CASSLEALDEQFF.

This clonotype was counted a few times. This chain links TRBV6-2 or TRBV6-3 with TRBJ2-1; possible D gene TRBD1, 5 bases. CDR1 is MNHEY and CDR2 is SVGEGT in the germline V gene. The V end was cut by 0 bases, the J end by 9 bases, with 9 bases between. The CDR3 is 13 residues long. CDR3 sequence (DNA): TGTGCCAGCAGTTACTCGACAGCAATTGAGCAGTTCTTC. Protein: CASSYSTAIEQFF.

This clonotype was picked up many times. This chain links TRBV7-3 with TRBJ2-1; D is ambiguous. The germline CDR1 and CDR2 sequences are SGHTA and FQGTGA. The V end lost 4 bases, the J end lost 1 base, and 8 bases lay between the germline ends. CDR3 size: 14 residues. CDR3 protein: CASSSGGSYNEQFF. For the CDR3, the DNA is TGTGCCAGCAGCTCGGGCGGTTCCTACAATGAGCAGTTCTTC.

The chain recombines TRBV6-1 with TRBJ2-1; D is tentatively TRBD1 or TRBD2 (5 bases each). This CDR3 spans 13 amino acids. V shed 1 base and J shed 7 bases, with 8 bases lying between them. Germline V gene sequence: CDR1 MNHNS, CDR2 SASEGT. The CDR3 DNA follows: TGTGCCAGCAGTGAAGTCGAGGGGAATGAGCAGTTCTTC. Its translation: CASSEVEGNEQFF.

This clonotype was seen more than once but under ten times. V gene TRBV4-1 combines with J gene TRBJ1-2; a possible D gene is TRBD1 (6 bases). Trimming took 1 base from V and 6 from J, leaving 15 bases between them. The V gene's germline CDR1 is MGHRA and CDR2 YSYEKL. This CDR3 has 15 residues. The CDR3 is CASSQGGGPRDGYTF. CDR3 nucleotides: TGCGCCAGCAGCCAAGGAGGGGGACCGAGGGATGGCTACACCTTC.

The chain combines TRBV18 with TRBJ2-5, with 7 positions matching TRBD1. Germline V gene data show CDR1 as KGHSH and CDR2 as LQKENI. Losses at the gene ends were 4 bases for V and 5 bases for J; bases not matched to a gene: 7. The CDR3 is 14 residues long. The CDR3 sequence: CASSQETGLETQYF. The CDR3 DNA sequence: TGTGCCAGCTCACAAGAGACAGGGTTGGAGACCCAGTACTTC.

This clonotype was seen a handful of times. The rearrangement uses TRBV27 and TRBJ2-3; the match to TRBD1 covers 10 bases. The CDR3 extends over 17 amino acids. Trimming at V came to 3 bases and at J to 4 bases, leaving 10 bases not matched to a gene. Germline V gene sequence: CDR1 MNHEY, CDR2 SMNVEV (reference sequence). Written as DNA, the CDR3 is TGTGCCAGCAGTTTTACCCGAGGGACAGGGGCTCCAGATACGCAGTATTTT. As protein: CASSFTRGTGAPDTQYF.

This clonotype was recorded many times. The V and J genes are TRBV12-3 or TRBV12-4 and TRBJ1-2; 7 nucleotides agree with TRBD1. This CDR3 is built from 14 residues. V shed 6 bases and J 5 bases; nucleotides not matched to a gene: 9. The CDR3: CASRPSGGWYGYTF. In DNA, the CDR3 is TGTGCCAGCAGACCCTCAGGGGGTTGGTATGGCTACACCTTC.

The sample holds a few counts of this clonotype. V gene TRBV3-1 combines with J gene TRBJ2-1, with D possibly TRBD2 on 7 matching bases. Germline CDR1 reads LGHDT; CDR2 reads YNNKEL (reference sequence). CDR3 length: 16 amino acids. V lost 0 bases, J lost 2 bases, and 11 bases lay in between. The CDR3 DNA is TGTGCCAGCAGCCAAGATCGAGGGGGGGCCTACAATGAGCAGTTCTTC. Protein sequence: CASSQDRGGAYNEQFF.

The sample holds many counts of this clonotype. The DNA for the CDR3 is TGCAGCGTTCCGGCGGGGGGGCCAGGGATAGGACAAGAGACCCAGTACTTC. This gives the protein CSVPAGGPGIGQETQYF. The V and J genes are TRBV29-1 and TRBJ2-5; the match to TRBD2 covers 9 bases. V shed 5 bases and J 2 bases; nucleotides not matched to a gene: 15. Germline values: CDR1 SQVTM, CDR2 ANQGSEA. This CDR3 spans 17 amino acids.

This clonotype was observed a few times. This chain uses TRBV7-3 with TRBJ1-1; 8 bases are a match to TRBD1. The germline CDR1 and CDR2 sequences are SGHTA and FQGTGA. With V trimmed by 4 bases and J by 4 bases, 5 bases remained unmatched. This CDR3 has 14 amino acids. The CDR3 here is CASSSSTGVTEAFF. The CDR3 bases are TGTGCCAGCAGCTCCTCGACAGGGGTCACTGAAGCTTTCTTT.